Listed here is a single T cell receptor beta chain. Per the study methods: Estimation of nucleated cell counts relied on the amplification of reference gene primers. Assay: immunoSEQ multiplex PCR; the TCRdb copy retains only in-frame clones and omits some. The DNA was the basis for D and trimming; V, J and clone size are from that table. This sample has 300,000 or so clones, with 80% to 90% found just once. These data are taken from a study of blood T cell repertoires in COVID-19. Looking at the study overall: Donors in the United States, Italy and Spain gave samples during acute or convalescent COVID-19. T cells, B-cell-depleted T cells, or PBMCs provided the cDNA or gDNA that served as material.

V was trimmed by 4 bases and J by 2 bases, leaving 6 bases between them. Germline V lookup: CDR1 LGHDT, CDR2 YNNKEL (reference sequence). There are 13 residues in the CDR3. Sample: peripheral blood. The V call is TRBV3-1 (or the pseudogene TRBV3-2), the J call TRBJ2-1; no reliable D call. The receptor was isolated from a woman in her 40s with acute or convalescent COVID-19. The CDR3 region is CASSPQTYNEQFF. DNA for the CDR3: TGTGCCAGCAGCCCCCAGACCTACAATGAGCAGTTCTTC.